A single T cell receptor (beta chain) is shown here with its context. This sample was included in a study of blood T cell repertoires in COVID-19. At the level of the study: Samples came from the United States, Italy and Spain, spanning acute and convalescent COVID-19. Nucleic acid was either cDNA or gDNA, and it came from T cells, B-cell-depleted T cells, or PBMCs.

The CDR3 totals 15 residues. Between the trimmed V and J ends, which lost 4 bases and 7 bases, there was a span of 17 bases. Germline CDR1 reads SGHTA; CDR2 reads FQGNSA. Original data processing: Counts of nucleated cells, estimated from reference gene primer amplification, were obtained. Produced via immunoSEQ multiplex PCR; TCRdb's table is partial and in-frame only. That table gives V, J and clone size, and the DNA gave D and trimming. The sample lists about 62,000 clones, roughly three quarters seen once, with about a fifth in the top ten. Sequences were obtained from peripheral blood. This clonotype was obtained from a woman of 80 years or more with active or convalescent COVID-19. V is TRBV7-2 and J is TRBJ2-1; D is possibly TRBD2 (6 bases). The CDR3 coding sequence is TGTGCCAGCAGCTATGACGCTAGTGGAGGGAATGAGCAGTTCTTC. Translating it yields CASSYDASGGNEQFF.